This T cell receptor beta chain is drawn from a study of regulatory T cells in long-lasting Graves disease. Regarding time point: newly diagnosed GD, antithyroid drugs for less than 3 months. Generation of the TCR library employed RNA extracted from PBMCs. From germline, CDR1 is LNHDA and CDR2 SQIVND (reference sequence). Germline trimming cut 1 base from V and 4 bases from J; bases unmatched to any gene: 8. There are 17 residues in the CDR3. iRepertoire HTBI primers and Arm-PCR of CDR3 regions built TCR beta libraries. TCRdb re-called the multiplex PCR reads with MiXCR, one entry per CDR3 protein. The sample has 400,000 to 500,000 distinct CDR3 sequences, about 16% seen once. As regards this clonotype: The antigen is not known.

Study-level points and caveats: Persistent Graves' patients showed reduced TCR diversity versus newly diagnosed patients.

Another study also made use of these data, one on T cells in Graves' hyperthyroidism and ophthalmopathy.

V usage is TRBV19 and J usage is TRBJ2-1; 9 nucleotides align to TRBD2. The starting material was peripheral blood mononuclear cells (PBMCs), obtained at new diagnosis, from a patient treated with antithyroid drugs. The TCR originated in a woman aged 18 to 35 with Graves disease. The CDR3 spells CASSIGRLAEIYNEQFF. The CDR3 DNA reads TGTGCCAGTAGTATAGGTCGACTAGCGGAGATATACAATGAGCAGTTCTTC. Looking up the rest from reference TRBV19 and TRBJ2-1 gives the full variable domain: DGGITQSPKYLFRKEGQNVTLSCEQNLNHDAMYWYRQDPGQGLRLIYYSQIVNDFQKGDIAEGYSVSREKKESFPLTVTSAQKNPTAFYLCASSIGRLAEIYNEQFFGPGTRLTVL.